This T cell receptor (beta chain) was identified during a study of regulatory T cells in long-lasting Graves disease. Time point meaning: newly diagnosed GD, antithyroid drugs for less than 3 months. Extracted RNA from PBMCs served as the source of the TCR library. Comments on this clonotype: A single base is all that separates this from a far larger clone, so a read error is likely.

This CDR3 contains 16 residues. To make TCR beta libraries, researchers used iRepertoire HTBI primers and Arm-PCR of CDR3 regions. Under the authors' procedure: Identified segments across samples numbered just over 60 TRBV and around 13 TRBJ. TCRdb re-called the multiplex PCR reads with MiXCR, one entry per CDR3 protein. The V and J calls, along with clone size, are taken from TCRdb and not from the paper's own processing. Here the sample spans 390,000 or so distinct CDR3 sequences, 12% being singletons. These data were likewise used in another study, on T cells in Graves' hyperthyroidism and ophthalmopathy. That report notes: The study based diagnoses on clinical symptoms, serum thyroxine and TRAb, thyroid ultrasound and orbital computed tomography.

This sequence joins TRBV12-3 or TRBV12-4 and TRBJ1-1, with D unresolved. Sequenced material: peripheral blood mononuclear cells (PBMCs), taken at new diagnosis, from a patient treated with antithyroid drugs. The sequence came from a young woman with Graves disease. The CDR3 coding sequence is TGTGCCAGCAGCGCCATCACAGCGAACGAGAACACTGAAGCTTCCTTT. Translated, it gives CASSAITANENTEASF.